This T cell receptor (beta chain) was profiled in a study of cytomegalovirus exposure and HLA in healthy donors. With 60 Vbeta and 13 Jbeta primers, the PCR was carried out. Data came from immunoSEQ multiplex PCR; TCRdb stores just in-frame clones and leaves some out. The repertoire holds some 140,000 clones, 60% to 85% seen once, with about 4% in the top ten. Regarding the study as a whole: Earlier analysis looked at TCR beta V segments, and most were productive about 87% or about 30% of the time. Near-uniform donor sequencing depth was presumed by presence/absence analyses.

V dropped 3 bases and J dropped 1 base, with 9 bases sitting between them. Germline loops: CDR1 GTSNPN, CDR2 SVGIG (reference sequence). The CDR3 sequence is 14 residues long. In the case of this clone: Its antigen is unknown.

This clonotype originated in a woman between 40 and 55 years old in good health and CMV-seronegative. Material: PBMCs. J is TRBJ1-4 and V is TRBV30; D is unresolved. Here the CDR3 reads CAWSSRVTNEKLFF. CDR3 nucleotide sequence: TGTGCCTGGAGCTCTCGGGTAACTAATGAAAAACTGTTTTTT.